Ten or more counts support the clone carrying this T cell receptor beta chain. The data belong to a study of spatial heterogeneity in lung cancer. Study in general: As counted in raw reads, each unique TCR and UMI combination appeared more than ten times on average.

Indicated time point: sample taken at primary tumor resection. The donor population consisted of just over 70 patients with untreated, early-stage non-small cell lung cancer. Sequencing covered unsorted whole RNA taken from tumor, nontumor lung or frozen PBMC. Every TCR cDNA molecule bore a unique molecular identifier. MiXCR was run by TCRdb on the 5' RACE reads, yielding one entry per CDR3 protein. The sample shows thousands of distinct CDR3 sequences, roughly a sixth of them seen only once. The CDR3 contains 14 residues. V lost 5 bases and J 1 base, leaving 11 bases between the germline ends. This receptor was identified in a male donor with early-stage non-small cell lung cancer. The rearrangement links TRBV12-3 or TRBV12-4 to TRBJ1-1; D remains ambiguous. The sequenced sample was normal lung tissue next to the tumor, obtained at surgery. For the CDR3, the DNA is TGTGCCAGCAGTCCCCGGCGGGAGAACACTGAAGCTTTCTTT. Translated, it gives CASSPRRENTEAFF.